The 23 T cell receptor beta chains listed next were all sequenced from one sample in a study of T-cell reconstitution after alpha-beta-depleted transplantation in children (dated by TCRdb to the mid-2010s). The receptor library was made with PCR. The listed sequencing device is Illumina HiSeq 2500. To normalize quantification of the TCRbeta repertoire, the TCR libraries were built with molecular barcoding that relied on unique molecular identifiers. TCRdb trimmed public reads at Q25 via fastp, called clones via MiXCR and kept in-frame beta chains. Each CDR3 protein appears once, grouped with its most common genes and DNA. This sample holds around 130,000 distinct CDR3 sequences; roughly 9% were observed only once. 24% of the sample comes from the top ten. Sample treatment or condition, as interpreted from the label and publication: allogeneic hematopoietic cell transplantation with graft depleted of TCRalphabeta T cells and CD19 B cells.

This specimen consisted of PBMCs, mostly from graft donor cells, obtained 180 days after TCRalphabeta/CD19-depleted stem cell transplant. The source of these receptors is a girl under three years old who had a stem cell transplant for combined immunodeficiency, so the T cells may come from the graft donor.

This chain links TRBV29-1 with TRBJ2-3, with a weak D call TRBD1 (5 bases). Germline CDR1 and CDR2: SQVTM and ANQGSEA. With 4 bases removed from V and 1 base from J, the gap between germline ends came to 6 bases. CDR3 length: 12 amino acids. The CDR3 DNA follows: TGCAGCGTTGCACAGGGCACAGATACGCAGTATTTT. Its protein product is CSVAQGTDTQYF.

This clonotype was seen a handful of times. This chain links TRBV29-1 with TRBJ2-1; TRBD2 matches 7 bases. V lost 6 bases to trimming and J lost 4 bases; unmatched junction nucleotides: 6. The germline CDR1 and CDR2 sequences are SQVTM and ANQGSEA. The CDR3 has 13 residues. The CDR3 bases are TGCAGCGTGCGGAGCGGGGCATACAATGAGCAGTTCTTC. Protein sequence: CSVRSGAYNEQFF.

This clonotype was seen a few times. The chain couples TRBV7-8 to TRBJ2-5; TRBD2 agrees at 13 bases. The CDR3 is 14 amino acids. Germline V gene lookup returns CDR1 SGHVS and CDR2 FQNEAQ. With V trimmed by 5 bases and J by 4 bases, 1 base remained unmatched. CDR3 nucleotide sequence: TGTGCCAGCAGCCGGACTAGCGGGGGAGAGACCCAGTACTTC. Translating it yields CASSRTSGGETQYF.

The chain carries TRBV20-1 and TRBJ2-2; TRBD2 aligns across 10 bases. Germline V lookup: CDR1 DFQATT, CDR2 SNEGSKA (reference sequence). The CDR3 covers 16 residues. J gave up 2 bases and V 0 bases, and 3 bases lay outside the gene matches. CDR3 residues: CSARESGRANTGELFF. The DNA for the CDR3 is TGCAGTGCTAGAGAGAGCGGGAGGGCAAACACCGGGGAGCTGTTTTTT.

The chain uses TRBV10-3 and TRBJ2-3, with 12 bases matching TRBD1. The CDR3 sequence is 14 residues long. J gave up 4 bases and V 8 bases, and 4 bases lay outside the gene matches. Germline CDR1 and CDR2: ENHRY and SYGVKD. CDR3 DNA: TGTGCCATCGGAGGGACAGGGGGCCCAGATACGCAGTATTTT. It translates to CAIGGTGGPDTQYF.

Only a few counts were recorded for this clonotype. The chain has TRBV20-1 and TRBJ2-4; D might be TRBD1 (5 bases). Germline-derived CDR1 and CDR2 are DFQATT and SNEGSKA (reference sequence). CDR3 size: 15 residues. V lost 3 bases and J lost 0, with 12 bases in between. The CDR3 sequence: CSARQKGKAKNIQYF. The CDR3 nucleotides read TGCAGTGCTAGGCAAAAGGGGAAAGCCAAAAACATTCAGTACTTC.

This clonotype was detected a few times. The chain uses TRBV10-3 and TRBJ2-1, with TRBD1 matching over 7 bases. Germline V gene data show CDR1 as ENHRY and CDR2 as SYGVKD. Unmatched junction bases numbered 4, after V lost 2 bases and J lost 9 bases. CDR3 size: 13 residues. CDR3 amino acids: CAISEMTGFEQFF. CDR3 nucleotide sequence: TGTGCCATCAGTGAGATGACAGGGTTTGAGCAGTTCTTC.

The sample holds a few counts of this clonotype. CDR3 nucleotides: TGTGCCAGCAGACGATCCCCGGGACAGGTTCTTTCCACCATATATTTT. Translation: CASRRSPGQVLSTIYF. This sequence joins TRBV6-1 and TRBJ1-3; TRBD1 agrees at 8 bases. The CDR3 contains 16 residues. V was clipped by 6 bases and J by 9 bases; unmatched bases: 16. Germline loops: CDR1 MNHNS, CDR2 SASEGT.

A few counts support this clonotype. The V call is TRBV18, the J call TRBJ2-5; D gene unclear. V lost 1 base and J 2 bases, leaving 11 bases between the germline ends. From germline, CDR1 is KGHSH and CDR2 LQKENI. CDR3 size: 15 residues. This CDR3 reads CASSPLWQRQETQYF. The CDR3 bases are TGTGCCAGCTCACCACTTTGGCAGAGGCAAGAGACCCAGTACTTC.

On this clonotype itself: A much larger clone differs by one base, so this may be a read error. The chain uses TRBV29-1 and TRBJ2-7; 7 bases line up with TRBD1. Germline CDR1 reads SQVTM; CDR2 reads ANQGSEA. The CDR3 extends over 13 amino acids. Trimming at V came to 4 bases and at J to 5 bases, leaving 8 bases not matched to a gene. As DNA, the CDR3 is TGCAGCGTTGTGCCAGGGGGAGTCGACGAGCAGTACTTC. Encoded protein: CSVVPGGVDEQYF.

The rearrangement links TRBV5-1 to TRBJ2-3; 9 bases map to TRBD1. Trimming at V came to 1 base and at J to 1 base, leaving 13 bases not matched to a gene. The length of the CDR3 is 19 residues. Germline values: CDR1 SGHRS, CDR2 YFSETQ. DNA for the CDR3: TGCGCCAGCAGCTTGAGATCCTGGGACAGGGCATTTGGCACAGATACGCAGTATTTT. Its protein is CASSLRSWDRAFGTDTQYF.

The sample holds a few counts of this clonotype. The rearrangement joins TRBV11-3 to TRBJ2-3; 14 nucleotides align to TRBD2. The trim removed 5 bases at V and 5 bases at J, leaving 6 bases unmatched. Germline loops: CDR1 SGHNT, CDR2 YENEEA. This CDR3 comprises 16 residues. CDR3 sequence: CASSAGTSGSRDTQYF. CDR3 DNA: TGTGCCAGCAGCGCAGGGACTAGCGGGAGTCGAGATACGCAGTATTTT.

The chain links TRBV7-2 to TRBJ1-4, with 8 bases lining up with TRBD1. From germline, CDR1 is SGHTA and CDR2 FQGNSA. After removal of 2 bases from V and 5 bases from J, the junction contained 10 bases not matched to a gene. The CDR3 covers 17 residues. CDR3 nucleotide sequence: TGTGCCAGCAGCTTATGGACCGTTGACAGGGGAAATGAAAAACTGTTTTTT. It encodes CASSLWTVDRGNEKLFF.

The chain uses TRBV27 and TRBJ2-7, with D maybe TRBD1 (7 bases). The length of the CDR3 is 15 residues. From germline, CDR1 is MNHEY and CDR2 SMNVEV (reference sequence). The V end lost 1 base, the J end lost 5 bases, and 15 bases lay between the germline ends. The CDR3 is CASSLLVGRGDEQYF. CDR3 DNA: TGTGCCAGCAGTTTATTGGTCGGCAGGGGGGACGAGCAGTACTTC.

This clonotype was picked up a small number of times. The rearrangement uses TRBV5-6 and TRBJ2-7; D is perhaps TRBD2 (5 bases). Germline V gene sequence: CDR1 SGHDT, CDR2 YYEEEE. V was trimmed by 3 bases and J by 9 bases, leaving 13 bases between them. The CDR3 length is 12 residues. The CDR3 loop reads CASSSGSAGQYF. The CDR3 DNA follows: TGTGCCAGCAGCTCCGGGTCGGCGGGGCAGTACTTC.

This clonotype was detected only a few times. The rearrangement joins TRBV12-3 or TRBV12-4 to TRBJ1-5; D gene uncertain. This CDR3 is built from 12 residues. V was shortened by 3 bases and J by 7 bases, with 7 bases between the two germline ends. In DNA form, the CDR3 reads TGTGCCAGCAGTTTTTTAGCCCAGCCCCAGCATTTT. This codes for CASSFLAQPQHF.

This clonotype was found many times. The chain uses TRBV10-3 and TRBJ2-7; weak D call: TRBD2 (6 bases). The CDR3 is 13 amino acids. The germline V gene encodes CDR1 ENHRY and CDR2 SYGVKD. V lost 6 bases and J 2 bases, leaving 11 bases between the germline ends. The CDR3 loop reads CAIREGLAYEQYF. CDR3 in DNA: TGTGCCATCAGAGAGGGACTGGCCTACGAGCAGTACTTC.

This clonotype was seen ten or more times. This sequence joins TRBV3-1 and TRBJ2-3; 9 bases line up with TRBD2. The CDR3 has 14 amino acids. Trimming took 8 bases from V and 3 from J; bases not matched to a gene: 6. CDR1 is LGHDT and CDR2 is YNNKEL in the germline V gene (reference sequence). The CDR3 DNA reads TGTGCCAGCCAGCGGGGGGCCGGAACAGATACGCAGTATTTT. Amino acid sequence: CASQRGAGTDTQYF.

The chain has TRBV24-1 and TRBJ1-3; 7 nucleotides line up with TRBD1. Losses at the gene ends were 3 bases for V and 3 bases for J; bases not matched to a gene: 10. Germline CDR1 reads KGHDR; CDR2 reads SFDVKD. The CDR3 has 17 residues. The CDR3 protein is CATSDGKYRGSGNTIYF. The CDR3 nucleotides are TGTGCCACCAGTGATGGAAAGTACAGGGGAAGTGGAAACACCATATATTTT.

The chain couples TRBV6-1 to TRBJ2-3, with D possibly being TRBD2 (6 bases). Germline V gene lookup returns CDR1 MNHNS and CDR2 SASEGT. The CDR3 covers 16 residues. Trimming removed 2 bases from V and 3 bases from J, with 15 bases in between. CDR3 sequence reads: CASSERAGLGTDTQYF. DNA for the CDR3: TGTGCCAGCAGTGAACGTGCGGGATTGGGTACAGATACGCAGTATTTT.

The CDR3 DNA reads as TGTGCCAGCAGCCCCCACCCCCTTGGGTTACCGAACACCGGGGAGCTGTTTTTT. Translated, it gives CASSPHPLGLPNTGELFF. The chain uses TRBV7-6 and TRBJ2-2; D not resolved. From germline, CDR1 is SGHVS and CDR2 FNYEAQ. V lost 5 bases to trimming and J lost 0 bases, with 19 bases between them. This CDR3 is 18 amino acids long.

This clonotype was seen a handful of times. J is TRBJ2-1 and V is TRBV20-1, with D maybe TRBD1 (6 bases). Between the trimmed V and J ends, which lost 1 base and 9 bases, there was a span of 16 bases. The CDR3 loop spans 14 amino acids. Germline-derived CDR1 and CDR2 are DFQATT and SNEGSKA (reference sequence). The DNA of the CDR3 is TGCAGTGCTAGAGGGCCACAGGGAGACGGTGAGCAGTTCTTC. It yields the protein CSARGPQGDGEQFF.

This clonotype was found a few times. This chain uses TRBV4-3 with TRBJ2-2; D might be TRBD2 (6 bases). The germline V gene has CDR1 LGHNA and CDR2 YSLEER. V was shortened by 0 bases and J by 6 bases, with 8 bases between the two germline ends. There are 14 residues in the CDR3. CDR3 sequence: CASSQDGGAGELFF. CDR3 nucleotide sequence: TGCGCCAGCAGCCAAGATGGAGGGGCCGGGGAGCTGTTTTTT.